The clone carrying this TCR beta chain was recorded only once. TCRdb re-analysed the 5' RACE reads in MiXCR, keeping a single row per CDR3 protein. The sample records 85,000 to 100,000 distinct CDR3 sequences, 19% being singletons. Trimming cost V 5 bases and J 2 bases; bases outside gene matches: 1. The CDR3 consists of 15 residues. Germline V gene lookup returns CDR1 MNHEY and CDR2 SVGAGI. The sample belongs to a study of spatial heterogeneity in lung cancer. Whole-study context: Samples were obtained from more than 70 donors, all untreated early-stage non-small cell lung cancer patients. Available PBMC from follow-up, collected a median of about two years after resection, underwent sequencing.

The time point is: blood at routine non-recurrence follow-up after resection. Extraction of whole RNA from tumor, nontumor lung or frozen PBMC preceded unsorted sequencing. The receptor was isolated from a male donor with early-stage non-small cell lung cancer. The chain employs TRBV6-5 and TRBJ2-5, with 14 positions matching TRBD2. The source material was PBMCs, sampled at follow-up. The CDR3 sequence: CASSRLAGGQETQYF. As DNA, the CDR3 is TGTGCCAGCAGTCGACTAGCGGGGGGGCAAGAGACCCAGTACTTC.